Listed below are T cell receptor beta chains from one sample, sequenced in a study of cytomegalovirus exposure and HLA in healthy donors. Data came from immunoSEQ multiplex PCR; TCRdb stores just in-frame clones and leaves some out. The table includes around 94,000 clones, about 95% detected once. The sequenced sample consisted of PBMCs. The receptors were gathered from a woman aged 18-35 years in good health and CMV-seronegative. Both conserved end residues are part of each CDR3. Each record gives: CDR3 DNA, CDR3 protein, D gene, clone size, J gene, V gene. A D gene is named only where the DNA matches it firmly. Where a row states a size, it is once, few, many or the class of an expanded clone; other rows omit it.

TGTGCCAGCAGTTCCCACGGTGGGAACACTGAAGCTTTCTTT,CASSSHGGNTEAFF,NA,NA,TRBJ1-1,TRBV27
TGTGCCAGCAGCCAGGGGAGGGTACAAGAGACCCAGTACTTC,CASSQGRVQETQYF,TRBD2,NA,TRBJ2-5,TRBV4-2
TGTGCCAGCAGCCGAGGTCGTCCGGGGGAACTTCTCTCCCACACTGAAGCTTTCTTT,CASSRGRPGELLSHTEAFF,NA,NA,TRBJ1-1,TRBV14
TGTGCCAGCATCTCAGGGGAGAGAGAAAATTCACCCCTCCACTTT,CASISGERENSPLHF,NA,few,TRBJ1-6,TRBV6-1
TGCGCCAGCAGCCTAGAAAGCGGGGGGAAAGAGACCCAGTACTTC,CASSLESGGKETQYF,TRBD2,NA,TRBJ2-5,TRBV4-3
TGTGCCAGCAGTGACCGGGACAGTGGGGGAAACACCATATATTTT,CASSDRDSGGNTIYF,TRBD1,NA,TRBJ1-3,TRBV2
TGTGCCAGCAGCCCAGCCCCTAGCGGGGCTGTATACAATGAGCAGTTCTTC,CASSPAPSGAVYNEQFF,TRBD2,NA,TRBJ2-1,TRBV7-8
TGTGCCAGCAGCCGATGGAGTGGCTACGAGCAGTACTTC,CASSRWSGYEQYF,NA,NA,TRBJ2-7,TRBV14
TGTGCCAGCAGCCAAGATTACGGACAGAACTATGGCTACACCTTC,CASSQDYGQNYGYTF,NA,NA,TRBJ1-2,TRBV4-2
TGTGCCAGCAGTTTAAAACAGGGGGCGAAAAATGAGCAGTTCTTC,CASSLKQGAKNEQFF,TRBD1,NA,TRBJ2-1,TRBV9
TGTGCCACCCAGGAAGCGGGAATCCACGAGCAGTACTTC,CATQEAGIHEQYF,TRBD2,NA,TRBJ2-7,TRBV27
TGTGCCAGCAGTGAGGGACAGGGAGAGGGCTATGGCTACACCTTC,CASSEGQGEGYGYTF,TRBD1,NA,TRBJ1-2,TRBV2
TGTGCCAGTAGTGGTGGGAGGAACACTGAAGCTTTCTTT,CASSGGRNTEAFF,NA,NA,TRBJ1-1,TRBV19
TGTGCCTGGAGTGTGCGGAACACTGAAGCTTTCTTT,CAWSVRNTEAFF,NA,once,TRBJ1-1,TRBV30
TGTGCCAGCAGCGTAAGTCCGACAGGGGTCTATGAGCAGTTCTTC,CASSVSPTGVYEQFF,TRBD1,NA,TRBJ2-1,TRBV9
TGTGCCAGCAGCGACAGACAGGGACGGGGCAATCAGCCCCAGCATTTT,CASSDRQGRGNQPQHF,TRBD1,NA,TRBJ1-5,TRBV2
TGCGCCAGCAGCTTCACAGGGGGTTTGAGCGAGCAGTACTTC,CASSFTGGLSEQYF,TRBD1,NA,TRBJ2-7,TRBV5-1
TGCGCCAGCAGCCAAGACCCTACAGATGGGGAGACCCAGTACTTC,CASSQDPTDGETQYF,NA,NA,TRBJ2-5,TRBV4-3
TGTGCCAGTATAGCTGGGTACGAGCAGTACTTC,CASIAGYEQYF,NA,NA,TRBJ2-7,TRBV6-6
TGCAGCGTCGAACTGGACAGGAGAGGTGGCTACACCTTC,CSVELDRRGGYTF,TRBD1,few,TRBJ1-2,TRBV29-1
TGTGCCAGCAGTGAAGGGGCGGGAGACACAGATACGCAGTATTTT,CASSEGAGDTDTQYF,TRBD2,NA,TRBJ2-3,TRBV6-1